The next 7 T cell receptor beta chains were all read from a single sample in a study of OX40 agonist ivuxolimab in advanced cancers. Libraries were prepared by immunoSEQ multiplex PCR; TCRdb keeps only in-frame clonotypes and omits some of them. This sample has tens of thousands of clones; 85% to 95% occur once, and the top ten carry about 15%. The sequencing used CD4+ or CD8+ T cells sorted from blood, collected in a trial of the OX40 agonist ivuxolimab. These receptors all come from an adult with an advanced solid tumor such as melanoma, head and neck, liver or kidney cancer.

The genes are TRBV7-9 and TRBJ2-3; D is undetermined. CDR1 and CDR2 (germline): SEHNR, FQNEAQ (reference sequence). The length of the CDR3 is 15 residues. V was cut by 1 base and J by 0 bases, with 8 bases left in between. CDR3 sequence (DNA): TGTGCCAGCAGCTTAGTTTCATTAAGCACAGATACGCAGTATTTT. Its protein product is CASSLVSLSTDTQYF.

The V gene is TRBV7-8, the J gene TRBJ2-5; TRBD1 might be the D (6 bases). The germline V gene encodes CDR1 SGHVS and CDR2 FQNEAQ. This CDR3 comprises 15 residues. V was pared by 4 bases and J by 1 base, with 13 bases between. Here the CDR3 DNA reads TGTGCCAGCAGCTATGTACAGGGACCCCAAGAGACCCAGTACTTC. This sequence encodes CASSYVQGPQETQYF.

The CDR3 DNA reads TGTGCCAGCAGCCCCAAGCGGGGCTGGGGTGAAAAACTGTTTTTT. It encodes CASSPKRGWGEKLFF. The chain has TRBV11-2 and TRBJ1-4; tentatively, D is TRBD1 (5 bases). The CDR3 sequence is 15 residues long. V gave up 5 bases and J gave up 7 bases, with 17 bases separating them. CDR1 and CDR2 from the germline V gene are SGHAT and FQNNGV.

This rearrangement joins TRBV5-6 to TRBJ1-1, with D perhaps matching TRBD1 (5 bases). The CDR3 extends over 14 amino acids. The germline V gene has CDR1 SGHDT and CDR2 YYEEEE. The V and J ends lost 3 bases and 4 bases respectively, with 13 bases between them. CDR3 sequence: CASSWWGGGTEAFF. The CDR3 region has the DNA TGTGCCAGCAGCTGGTGGGGGGGAGGCACTGAAGCTTTCTTT. Drawing the rest from reference TRBV5-6 and TRBJ1-1, the complete variable domain is DAGVTQSPTHLIKTRGQQVTLRCSPKSGHDTVSWYQQALGQGPQFIFQYYEEEERQRGNFPDRFSGHQFPNYSSELNVNALLLGDSALYLCASSWWGGGTEAFFGQGTRLTVV.

This clone appeared a single time. This chain's CDR3 is CASSLNRLLSDEQYF. For the CDR3, the DNA is TGCGCCAGCAGCTTAAACAGGTTACTCTCGGACGAGCAGTACTTC. The J gene is TRBJ2-7, the V gene TRBV5-1; a possible D gene is TRBD1 (5 bases). Germline assignment: CDR1 SGHRS and CDR2 YFSETQ. This CDR3 region has 15 residues. Trimming removed 2 bases at V and 5 bases at J, with 17 bases between. Filled out from reference TRBV5-1 and TRBJ2-7, the complete variable domain reads KAGVTQTPRYLIKTRGQQVTLSCSPISGHRSVSWYQQTPGQGLQFLFEYFSETQRNKGNFPGRFSGRQFSNSRSEMNVSTLELGDSALYLCASSLNRLLSDEQYFGPGTRLTVT.

Comment on this clone: At one end the junction does not follow the germline gene, possibly because of a read error. This chain uses TRBV9 with TRBJ2-3; 7 bases agree with TRBD2. The CDR3 runs 15 residues. CDR1 is SGDLS and CDR2 is YYNGEE in the germline V gene. This CDR3 is CASRVGSGSTDTQYF. The CDR3 nucleotides read TGTGCCAGCCGCGTAGGTAGCGGGAGCACAGATACGCAGTATTTT. Full variable domain (outside the CDR3, taken from reference TRBV9 and TRBJ2-3): DSGVTQTPKHLITATGQRVTLRCSPRSGDLSVYWYQQSLDQGLQFLIQYYNGEERAKGNILERFSAQQFPDLHSELNLSSLELGDSALYFCASRVGSGSTDTQYFGPGTRLTVL.

The rearrangement links TRBV9 to TRBJ2-3; 10 positions agree with TRBD2. Unmatched junction bases numbered 5, after V lost 0 bases and J lost 4 bases. The CDR3 spans 16 residues. Germline CDR1 and CDR2: SGDLS and YYNGEE. The CDR3 coding sequence is TGTGCCAGCAGCGTAGAGGCTAGCGGGAGTTCAGATACGCAGTATTTT. Residues: CASSVEASGSSDTQYF. The full variable domain, rest sourced from reference TRBV9 and TRBJ2-3, is DSGVTQTPKHLITATGQRVTLRCSPRSGDLSVYWYQQSLDQGLQFLIQYYNGEERAKGNILERFSAQQFPDLHSELNLSSLELGDSALYFCASSVEASGSSDTQYFGPGTRLTVL.